This T cell receptor beta chain appears in the sequencing data of a study of cytomegalovirus exposure and HLA in healthy donors. Across the study: The 100 million to 120 million unique TCR beta sequences, from about 179 million T cells, were found by an earlier analysis.

PCR primers comprised 60 Vbeta and 13 Jbeta primers. Some clones are missing from TCRdb's copy, which holds only in-frame ones; the method was immunoSEQ multiplex PCR. The data include tens of thousands of clones; the top ten clones carry roughly 15%. Notes on the study in general: Segments of the TCR beta V type were, in most cases, productive about 90% or about 30% of the time in an earlier analysis. For presence/absence analyses, sequencing depth was assumed to be roughly uniform across donors.

CDR1 is SQVTM, CDR2 ANQGSEA, per germline. This CDR3 spans 12 amino acids. The V gene end was trimmed by 7 bases and the J gene end by 7 bases; junction bases not matched to a gene: 5. As for this clone: Its target is not known.

The chain joins TRBV29-1 to TRBJ1-4; TRBD1 agrees at 8 bases. The source of this sequence is a middle-aged man in good health and CMV-seropositive. Material for sequencing was PBMCs. Written as DNA, the CDR3 is TGCAGCGGGGGGGACAGGAGTGAAAAACTGTTTTTT. This codes for CSGGDRSEKLFF.